The 19 T cell receptor beta chains below come from one sample, sequenced in a study of shared clonotypes between healthy human individuals (TCRdb year 2020). The library was built by means of the immunoSEQ multiplex PCR assay. TCRdb retrieved this table from immuneACCESS and kept in-frame rearrangements only. Not all clones are present; in checked studies, unresolved V genes account for under half, and no reason is known for the remainder. The sample table contains roughly 1 million clones; only one count was recorded for 75% to 80% of them. Clones ranked in the top ten supply 0.5% to 0.6% of the sample. The sample consisted of memory CD4+ T cells from PBMCs. In the paper's terms, the cell subset or site label means: CD45RA-negative fraction. The receptors come from a man between 18 and 29 years old in good health. Some clones in this sample may be carry-over from other donors' samples.

The chain uses TRBV9 and TRBJ1-4; 7 nucleotides match TRBD1. J gave up 5 bases and V 4 bases, and 5 bases lay outside the gene matches. Germline CDR1 reads SGDLS; CDR2 reads YYNGEE. The CDR3 sequence is 14 residues long. This chain's CDR3 is CASSSQGGNEKLFF. CDR3 nucleotide sequence: TGTGCCAGCAGCTCGCAGGGGGGCAATGAAAAACTGTTTTTT.

V is TRBV2 and J is TRBJ2-5; 9 positions agree with TRBD2. CDR1 and CDR2 from the germline V gene are SNHLY and FYNNEI. The CDR3 length is 16 residues. Trimming removed 7 bases from V and 0 bases from J; junction bases left unmatched: 9. CDR3 region: CASNRPGLANQETQYF. DNA for the CDR3: TGTGCCAGCAATCGACCGGGACTAGCAAACCAAGAGACCCAGTACTTC.

In DNA, the CDR3 is TGTGCCAGCCGGATGGGGCTGGCCTCCTACGAGCAGTACTTC. Translated, it gives CASRMGLASYEQYF. The J gene is TRBJ2-7, the V gene TRBV27; TRBD1 is a possible D gene (5 bases). This CDR3 region has 14 residues. Germline V gives CDR1 MNHEY, CDR2 SMNVEV (reference sequence). Trimming shortened V by 8 bases and J by 0 bases, and 14 bases separated the two germline ends.

This chain links TRBV18 with TRBJ1-1; 10 bases are a match to TRBD1. This CDR3 is 18 amino acids long. Trimming took 0 bases from V and 4 from J; bases not matched to a gene: 11. CDR1 and CDR2 (germline): KGHSH, LQKENI. The CDR3 region is CASSPPKTGGRLSTEAFF. In DNA, the CDR3 is TGTGCCAGCTCACCACCGAAGACAGGGGGCAGGTTAAGCACTGAAGCTTTCTTT.

This chain connects TRBV29-1 to TRBJ2-5; unclear D gene. V lost 5 bases and J lost 1, with 14 bases in between. The CDR3 is 14 amino acids. The germline CDR1 and CDR2 sequences are SQVTM and ANQGSEA. The CDR3 DNA reads TGCAGCGTTCGAGCTAGGAGTTCCCAAGAGACCCAGTACTTC. Translating gives CSVRARSSQETQYF. Looking up the rest from reference TRBV29-1 and TRBJ2-5 gives the full variable domain: SAVISQKPSRDICQRGTSLTIQCQVDSQVTMMFWYRQQPGQSLTLIATANQGSEATYESGFVIDKFPISRPNLTFSTLTVSNMSPEDSSIYLCSVRARSSQETQYFGPGTRLLVL.

The chain recombines TRBV11-3 with TRBJ2-1; D may correspond to TRBD1 or TRBD2 (5 bases each). The germline V gene encodes CDR1 SGHNT and CDR2 YENEEA. This CDR3 is built from 13 residues. V was pared by 5 bases and J by 9 bases, with 14 bases between. In nucleotides, the CDR3 is TGTGCCAGCAGCGTTGGGACGTTAGGTGAGCAGTTCTTC. Protein product: CASSVGTLGEQFF.

In regard to this clone: This sample includes further DNA sequences coding for the same CDR3. The J gene is TRBJ2-3, the V gene TRBV7-3; 10 nucleotides agree with TRBD1. CDR3 length: 14 residues. J gave up 4 bases and V 2 bases, and 0 bases lay outside the gene matches. CDR1 is SGHTA and CDR2 is FQGTGA in the germline V gene. CDR3 sequence reads: CASSLGTGADTQYF. Here the CDR3 DNA reads TGTGCCAGCAGCTTAGGGACAGGGGCAGATACGCAGTATTTT.

In this sample, this clone turned up once. Given the absence of the conserved phenylalanine or tryptophan at the CDR3 end, a read error is likely. The limits of the CDR3 on the DNA are not certain, so only TCRdb's listed CDR3 is given. The rearrangement links TRBV7-9 to TRBJ1-3. CDR1 SEHNR and CDR2 FQNEAQ come from the germline V gene (reference sequence). Termini included, the CDR3 measures 13 amino acids. CDR3 amino acids: CASSRPLQRRFLP.

The chain employs TRBV28 and TRBJ1-4; D gene uncertain. The CDR3 sequence is 16 residues long. The germline V and J ends were trimmed by 7 bases and 7 bases, with 22 bases remaining between them. Germline lookup yields CDR1 MDHEN and CDR2 SYDVKM. The CDR3 region is CASTFIPRAPSEKLFF. The CDR3 nucleotides read TGTGCCAGCACTTTCATCCCCCGGGCCCCCAGTGAAAAACTGTTTTTT.

This clone has only a few counts. A read error may explain this, as a much larger clone is one base away. The same CDR3 arises from other DNA sequences in this sample as well. The chain recombines TRBV5-4 with TRBJ2-1; TRBD2 agrees at 12 bases. V gave up 3 bases and J gave up 5 bases; unmatched junction bases: 3. Per germline, CDR1 SGHNT and CDR2 YYREEE (reference sequence). The CDR3 sequence is 15 residues long. CDR3 sequence (DNA): TGTGCCAGCAGCTCAGGACTAGCGGGGAACAATGAGCAGTTCTTC. It yields the protein CASSSGLAGNNEQFF. Full variable domain (remainder filled in from reference TRBV5-4 and TRBJ2-1): ETGVTQSPTHLIKTRGQQVTLRCSSQSGHNTVSWYQQALGQGPQFIFQYYREEENGRGNFPPRFSGLQFPNYSSELNVNALELDDSALYLCASSSGLAGNNEQFFGPGTRLTVL.

As regards this clone: The same CDR3 also results from other DNA sequences found in this sample. The rearrangement links TRBV14 to TRBJ2-3, with D hard to call. Germline V lookup: CDR1 SGHDN, CDR2 FVKESK. The length of the CDR3 is 12 residues. V was shortened by 1 base and J by 4 bases, with 3 bases between the two germline ends. The CDR3, as DNA: TGTGCCAGCAGCCAAGTTCCAGATACGCAGTATTTT. Encoded protein: CASSQVPDTQYF.

The chain links TRBV11-2 to TRBJ2-7; TRBD1 or TRBD2 may be the D gene (5 bases each). Trimming left V 1 base short and J 9 bases short, with 22 bases between. CDR1 is SGHAT, CDR2 FQNNGV, per germline. The CDR3 runs to 16 residues. The CDR3 DNA reads as TGTGCCAGCAGCTTAGTAAGGGGACCGACCGGCGAGGGGCAGTACTTC. The encoded protein is CASSLVRGPTGEGQYF.

The V call is TRBV7-9, the J call TRBJ2-1; 8 bases are a match to TRBD2. From germline, CDR1 is SEHNR and CDR2 FQNEAQ (reference sequence). The CDR3 has 14 residues. The V gene end was trimmed by 10 bases and the J gene end by 0 bases; junction bases not matched to a gene: 5. CDR3 sequence reads: CATKRGNSYNEQFF. The CDR3 bases are TGTGCCACCAAGCGGGGGAACTCCTACAATGAGCAGTTCTTC.

This clone was observed a single time. A much larger clone sits a single nucleotide away, making a read error possible. The chain couples TRBV5-6 to TRBJ1-1; weak D call: TRBD1 (6 bases). The CDR3 loop spans 13 amino acids. V was clipped by 5 bases and J by 1 base, with 9 bases between them. Per germline, CDR1 SGHDT and CDR2 YYEEEE. The CDR3 DNA is TGTGCCAGCAGAGGACAGCCGAACACTGAAGCTTTCTTT. Protein product: CASRGQPNTEAFF. Complete variable domain (other parts from reference TRBV5-6 and TRBJ1-1): DAGVTQSPTHLIKTRGQQVTLRCSPKSGHDTVSWYQQALGQGPQFIFQYYEEEERQRGNFPDRFSGHQFPNYSSELNVNALLLGDSALYLCASRGQPNTEAFFGQGTRLTVV.

This chain links TRBV7-9 with TRBJ1-1; 9 positions agree with TRBD1. V shed 8 bases, J shed 5 bases, and the junction held 15 bases outside the gene matches. CDR3 size: 16 residues. CDR1 and CDR2 from the germline V gene are SEHNR and FQNEAQ (reference sequence). As DNA, the CDR3 is TGTGCCAGCCGAGAAAGGGGAGAGACAGGGGGGACTGAAGCTTTCTTT. It specifies CASRERGETGGTEAFF.

J is TRBJ2-1 and V is TRBV6-6, with D hard to call. The CDR3 totals 12 residues. Trimming removed 5 bases from V and 2 bases from J, with 4 bases in between. Germline V CDR1 and CDR2: MNHNY, SVGAGI (reference sequence). This CDR3 is CASSPAYNEQFF. The CDR3, as DNA: TGTGCCAGCAGTCCCGCCTACAATGAGCAGTTCTTC.

The rearrangement uses TRBV5-1 and TRBJ2-5; perhaps TRBD1 as D (6 bases). Looked up from germline, CDR1 is SGHRS and CDR2 is YFSETQ. The CDR3 has 15 amino acids. Trimming removed 1 base at V and 1 base at J, with 11 bases between. DNA of the CDR3: TGCGCCAGCAGCTTGACGGGACACCTCCAAGAGACCCAGTACTTC. It specifies CASSLTGHLQETQYF.

In the case of this clone: Different DNA sequences within this sample yield the same CDR3. The chain employs TRBV5-1 and TRBJ2-7; 7 nucleotides align to TRBD1. The CDR3 is 14 amino acids. V lost 0 bases to trimming and J lost 7 bases; unmatched junction nucleotides: 7. Germline V lookup: CDR1 SGHRS, CDR2 YFSETQ. CDR3 loop: CASSLGTGAGEQYF. The CDR3 nucleotides are TGCGCCAGCAGCTTGGGCACAGGGGCTGGAGAGCAGTACTTC.

This clone came up once. The chain uses TRBV25-1 and TRBJ1-4; the D is unclear. Trimming shortened V by 3 bases and J by 7 bases, and 9 bases separated the two germline ends. The CDR3 totals 13 residues. Germline values: CDR1 MGHDK, CDR2 SYGVNS. The CDR3 loop reads CASSDIISEKLFF. In nucleotides, the CDR3 is TGTGCCAGCAGTGACATTATCAGTGAAAAACTGTTTTTT.